Listed below are T cell receptor beta chains from one sample, sequenced in a study of blood T cell repertoires in COVID-19. Assay used: immunoSEQ multiplex PCR; TCRdb lists only in-frame clones, some missing. The sample holds about 320,000 clones, over 85% seen once. The sequencing input was PBMCs or T cells enriched from blood (not recorded which). The receptors derive from a man in his sixties who had recovered from COVID-19. CDR3s leave out the opening cysteine and the closing phenylalanine or tryptophan. Fields, in order: V gene, J gene, CDR3 length, CDR3 protein.

TRBV9,TRBJ2-1,13,ASSAGQGEYNEQF
TRBV9,TRBJ2-1,14,ASSFSGSVSYNEQF
TRBV30,TRBJ2-1,10,AWSLHSGEQF
TRBV27,TRBJ1-2,15,ASSPRRSIKANYGYT
TRBV7-9,TRBJ2-3,15,ASSLGLAGVKTDTQY
TRBV18,TRBJ1-1,13,ASSLGTGANTEAF
TRBV2,TRBJ2-7,12,ASSVYRSSYEQY
TRBV5-5,TRBJ2-2,13,ASSAGVANTGELF
TRBV5-4,TRBJ2-7,10,ASSYNNYEQY
TRBV2,TRBJ2-7,10,ASSLVRWEQY
TRBV15,TRBJ2-5,18,ATSRAAGGTTKLYQETQY
TRBV4-2,TRBJ1-5,13,ASSQGQGKMQPQH
TRBV2,TRBJ1-4,13,ASSSNRGTNEKLF
TRBV7-2,TRBJ2-1,16,ASSLAGERRSSYNEQF
TRBV7-6,TRBJ1-1,13,ASSLARTGNTEAF
TRBV4-3,TRBJ1-4,11,ASSQALEEKLF
TRBV28,TRBJ2-2,14,ASSMTGGGRTGELF
TRBV5-1,TRBJ1-4,12,ASSVQGANEKLF
TRBV28,TRBJ1-1,11,ASSLGGRSSAF
TRBV14,TRBJ2-1,16,ASSHRASGDPNYNEQF
TRBV9,TRBJ2-2,12,ASSTDTYTGELF
TRBV2,TRBJ2-7,11,ASRVTDTYEQY
TRBV6-5,TRBJ1-2,13,ASSYRGRGPLGYT
TRBV5-4,TRBJ2-1,10,ASSLDNNEQF
TRBV30,TRBJ1-5,10,AWSREQRPQH
TRBV25-1,TRBJ1-4,12,ASSEWAGGEKLF